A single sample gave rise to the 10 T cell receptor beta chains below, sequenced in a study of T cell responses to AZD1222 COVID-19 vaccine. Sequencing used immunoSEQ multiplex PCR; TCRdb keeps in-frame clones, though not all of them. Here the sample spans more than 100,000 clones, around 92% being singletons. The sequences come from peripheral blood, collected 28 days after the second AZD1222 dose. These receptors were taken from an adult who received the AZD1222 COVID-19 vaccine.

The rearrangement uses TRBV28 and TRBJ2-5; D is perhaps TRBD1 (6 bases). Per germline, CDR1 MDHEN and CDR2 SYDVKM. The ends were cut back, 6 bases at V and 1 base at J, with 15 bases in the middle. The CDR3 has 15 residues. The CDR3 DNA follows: TGTGCCAGCAGCGCACCCACAGGGCTCCAAGAGACCCAGTACTTC. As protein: CASSAPTGLQETQYF. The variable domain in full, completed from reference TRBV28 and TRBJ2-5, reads DVKVTQSSRYLVKRTGEKVFLECVQDMDHENMFWYRQDPGLGLRLIYFSYDVKMKEKGDIPEGYSVSREKKERFSLILESASTNQTSMYLCASSAPTGLQETQYFGPGTRLLVL.

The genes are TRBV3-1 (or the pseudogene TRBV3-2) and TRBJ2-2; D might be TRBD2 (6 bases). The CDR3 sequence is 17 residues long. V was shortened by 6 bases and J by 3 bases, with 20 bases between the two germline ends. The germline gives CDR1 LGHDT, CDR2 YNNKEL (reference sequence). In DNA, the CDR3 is TGTGCCAGCAGACCTCTAACGGGACTTTTCCACACCGGGGAGCTGTTTTTT. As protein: CASRPLTGLFHTGELFF.

The CDR3 loop is CASSPIGSTDTQYF. The CDR3 nucleotides are TGTGCCAGCTCACCAATAGGGAGCACAGATACGCAGTATTTT. The chain has TRBV18 and TRBJ2-3; D is undetermined. The CDR3 sequence is 14 residues long. Germline assignment: CDR1 KGHSH and CDR2 LQKENI. V lost 2 bases and J lost 0, with 6 bases in between.

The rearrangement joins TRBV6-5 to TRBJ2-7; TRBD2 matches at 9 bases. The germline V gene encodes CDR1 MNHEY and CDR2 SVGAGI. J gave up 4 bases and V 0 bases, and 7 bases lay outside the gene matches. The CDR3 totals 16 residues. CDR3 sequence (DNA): TGTGCCAGCAGTTACTCAACGACTAGCGGCCCTTACGAGCAGTACTTC. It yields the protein CASSYSTTSGPYEQYF.

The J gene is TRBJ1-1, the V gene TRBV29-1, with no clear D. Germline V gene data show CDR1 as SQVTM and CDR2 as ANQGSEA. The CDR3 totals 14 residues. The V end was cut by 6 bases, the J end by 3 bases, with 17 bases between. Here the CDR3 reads CSVKGRGKDTEAFF. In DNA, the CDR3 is TGCAGCGTCAAAGGCCGGGGTAAGGACACTGAAGCTTTCTTT.

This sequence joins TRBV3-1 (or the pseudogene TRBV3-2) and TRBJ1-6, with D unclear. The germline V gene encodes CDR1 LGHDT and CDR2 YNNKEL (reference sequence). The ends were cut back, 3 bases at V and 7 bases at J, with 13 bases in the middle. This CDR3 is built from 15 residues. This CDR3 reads CASSQIFVANSPLHF. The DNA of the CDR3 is TGTGCCAGCAGCCAGATTTTTGTCGCGAATTCACCCCTCCACTTT.

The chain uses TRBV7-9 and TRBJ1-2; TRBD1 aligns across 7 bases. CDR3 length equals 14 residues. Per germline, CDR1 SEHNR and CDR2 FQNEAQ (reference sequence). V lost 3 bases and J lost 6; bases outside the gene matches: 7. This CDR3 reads CASSFPDRWDGYTF. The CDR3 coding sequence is TGTGCCAGCAGCTTTCCGGACAGGTGGGATGGCTACACCTTC.

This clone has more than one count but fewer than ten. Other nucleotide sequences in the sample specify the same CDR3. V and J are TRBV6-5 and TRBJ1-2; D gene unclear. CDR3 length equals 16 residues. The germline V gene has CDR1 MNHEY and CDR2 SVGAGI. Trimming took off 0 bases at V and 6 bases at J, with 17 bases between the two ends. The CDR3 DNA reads TGTGCCAGCAGTTACTCGATACGGGCCGCCTCCGATGGCTACACCTTC. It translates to CASSYSIRAASDGYTF.

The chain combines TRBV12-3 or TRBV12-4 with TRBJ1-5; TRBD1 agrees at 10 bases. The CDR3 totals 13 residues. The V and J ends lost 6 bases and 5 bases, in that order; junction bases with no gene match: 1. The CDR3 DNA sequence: TGTGCCAGCAGGGGGACAGGGGATCAGCCCCAGCATTTT. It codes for CASRGTGDQPQHF.

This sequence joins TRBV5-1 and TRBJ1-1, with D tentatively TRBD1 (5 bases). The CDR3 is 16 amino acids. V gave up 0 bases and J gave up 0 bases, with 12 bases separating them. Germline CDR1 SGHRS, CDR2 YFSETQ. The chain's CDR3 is CASSLGAGRVNTEAFF. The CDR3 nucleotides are TGCGCCAGCAGCTTGGGGGCTGGCAGGGTGAACACTGAAGCTTTCTTT.